This passage covers 7 T cell receptor beta chains from one sample sequenced in a study of blood T cell repertoires in COVID-19. The repertoire was sequenced with immunoSEQ multiplex PCR; TCRdb's copy has only in-frame clones and lacks some. Among tens of thousands of clones, 75% to 95% were seen once, and the ten largest hold 4.8%. Sequenced: peripheral blood. The receptors were gathered from a woman aged 60-70 years with active COVID-19.

The chain joins TRBV11-2 to TRBJ2-3; D perhaps matches TRBD2 (6 bases). The germline CDR1 and CDR2 sequences are SGHAT and FQNNGV. The CDR3 has 15 residues. V gave up 5 bases and J gave up 3 bases, with 15 bases separating them. The CDR3 nucleotides read TGTGCCAGCAGCCGCCGGAGGGCGGAGACAGATACGCAGTATTTT. Encoded protein: CASSRRRAETDTQYF.

This sequence joins TRBV6-6 and TRBJ1-5, with TRBD1 matching over 7 bases. CDR1 MNHNY and CDR2 SVGAGI come from the germline V gene (reference sequence). Trimming cost V 5 bases and J 4 bases; bases outside gene matches: 5. The CDR3 spans 14 residues. This CDR3 is CASSTGQPNQPQHF. The CDR3 nucleotides are TGTGCCAGCAGTACGGGACAGCCAAATCAGCCCCAGCATTTT.

The V gene is TRBV6-5, the J gene TRBJ1-1, with D hard to call. This CDR3 contains 13 residues. Germline CDR1 reads MNHEY; CDR2 reads SVGAGI. V was clipped by 1 base and J by 1 base, with 4 bases between them. The CDR3 sequence is CASSYYGNTEAFF. The DNA of the CDR3 is TGTGCCAGCAGTTACTACGGGAACACTGAAGCTTTCTTT.

The gene calls are TRBV3-1 (or the pseudogene TRBV3-2) and TRBJ2-2; TRBD1 aligns across 7 bases. The CDR3 sequence is 14 residues long. J was trimmed by 4 bases and V by 4 bases; bases with no gene match: 3. The germline V gene has CDR1 LGHDT and CDR2 YNNKEL (reference sequence). CDR3 protein: CASSLNRGTGELFF. CDR3 sequence (DNA): TGTGCCAGCAGCCTAAACAGGGGCACCGGGGAGCTGTTTTTT.

This chain links TRBV30 with TRBJ1-1; possible D gene TRBD1, 5 bases. This CDR3 has 13 residues. CDR1 is GTSNPN and CDR2 is SVGIG in the germline V gene (reference sequence). The V and J ends lost 3 bases and 4 bases respectively, with 12 bases between them. CDR3 residues: CAWSLGAGTEAFF. In nucleotides, the CDR3 is TGTGCCTGGAGCTTAGGGGCTGGCACTGAAGCTTTCTTT.

The CDR3 nucleotides are TGTGCCAGCAGTTTCGGGCCCTCGTGGGCGGGAGGCCCCTACGAGCAGTACTTC. Translation gives CASSFGPSWAGGPYEQYF. This rearrangement joins TRBV28 to TRBJ2-7, with 8 bases that match TRBD2. This CDR3 is built from 18 residues. V was pared by 3 bases and J by 2 bases, with 15 bases of the junction left unmatched. The V gene's germline CDR1 is MDHEN and CDR2 SYDVKM.

The chain has TRBV7-9 and TRBJ1-1; D is unresolved. Germline loops: CDR1 SEHNR, CDR2 FQNEAQ (reference sequence). Trimming pared 2 bases from V and 5 bases from J, leaving 15 bases between. CDR3 length: 15 residues. The CDR3 DNA sequence: TGTGCCAGCAGCTTACGTACCGGGATGGGAACTGAAGCTTTCTTT. Translation gives CASSLRTGMGTEAFF.